This entry concerns a single T cell receptor beta chain. The antigen is not known. V was trimmed by 1 base and J by 5 bases, leaving 17 bases between them. Germline CDR1 is LNHDA and CDR2 is SQIVND (reference sequence). The CDR3 extends over 16 amino acids. These data originate in a study of T cell repertoires in cytomegalovirus infection. Study background: CMV infection and matching HLA type were both indicated by public TCR beta signatures.

Each CDR3 protein is one row after TCRdb ran MiXCR on the reads. This sample has about 740,000 distinct CDR3 sequences, with 35% found just once. Study-wide points: The ex vivo response was dominated by HLA-C-restricted CMV-specific TCR beta clonotypes.

The gene calls are TRBV19 and TRBJ2-5; tentative D call: TRBD2 (5 bases). The specimen sequenced was PBMCs. This sequence was found in a human donor in good health (CMV status not recorded). Some clones in this sample may be carry-over from other donors' samples. This CDR3 reads CASSIGSPGRGETQYF. The CDR3 region has the DNA TGTGCCAGTAGTATAGGATCCCCCGGACGGGGTGAGACCCAGTACTTC.